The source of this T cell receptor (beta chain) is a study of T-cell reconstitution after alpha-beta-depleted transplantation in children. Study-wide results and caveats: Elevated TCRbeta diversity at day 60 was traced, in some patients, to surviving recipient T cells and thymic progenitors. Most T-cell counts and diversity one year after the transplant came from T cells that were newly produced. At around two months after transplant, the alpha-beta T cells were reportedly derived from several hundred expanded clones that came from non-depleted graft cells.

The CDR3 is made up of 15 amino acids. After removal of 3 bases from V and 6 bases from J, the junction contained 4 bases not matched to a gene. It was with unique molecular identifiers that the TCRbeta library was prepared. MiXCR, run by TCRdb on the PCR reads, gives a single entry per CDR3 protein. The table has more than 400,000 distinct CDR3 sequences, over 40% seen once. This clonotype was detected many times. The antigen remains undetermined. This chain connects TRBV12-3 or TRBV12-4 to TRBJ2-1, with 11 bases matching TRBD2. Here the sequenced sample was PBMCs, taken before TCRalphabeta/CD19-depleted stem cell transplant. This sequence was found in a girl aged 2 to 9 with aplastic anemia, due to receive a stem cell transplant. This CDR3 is CASSLASGRLNEQFF. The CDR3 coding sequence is TGTGCCAGCAGTTTGGCTAGCGGGAGGCTCAATGAGCAGTTCTTC.